Many counts were recorded for the clone carrying this T cell receptor (beta chain). The data derive from a study of T cells in Graves' hyperthyroidism and ophthalmopathy. The CDR3 regions of TCR beta were amplified from RNA transcripts. The TCR CDR3 first-round RT-PCR relied on the HTBI primer set. TCRdb analysed the multiplex PCR reads with MiXCR anew, one entry per CDR3 protein. In the table there are over 700,000 distinct CDR3 sequences, about 17% of which are singletons. Using 9.5 to 10 ml of fresh peripheral blood, PBMCs were prepared. CDR3 length equals 14 residues. The V and J ends lost 3 bases and 4 bases respectively, with 10 bases between them. Germline lookup yields CDR1 LGHNT and CDR2 FRNRAP.

The chain is built from TRBV12-5 and TRBJ2-1, with D hard to call. The sample consisted of blood. This TCR derives from a woman in her forties or fifties with Graves' hyperthyroidism that later progressed to Graves' ophthalmopathy. CDR3 coding DNA: TGTGCTAGTGGTTTCGGGCAGCTGTACAATGAGCAGTTCTTC. Its translation: CASGFGQLYNEQFF.